The 21 T cell receptor beta chains listed next were all sequenced from one sample in a study of blood T cell repertoires in COVID-19. The assay was immunoSEQ multiplex PCR, and TCRdb's table has in-frame clones only and misses some. The sample gives a few hundred thousand clones, 75% to 90% of which show up once; 0.95% to 1.1% is in the top ten. Sequenced material: PBMCs or T cells enriched from blood (not recorded which). Receptors originate from a man aged 18 to 29 who had recovered from COVID-19.

The chain recombines TRBV21-1 with TRBJ2-7; the DNA was not compared with TRBD2, the D call given in the table. TRBV21-1 is assigned pseudogene status. The CDR3 has 13 residues. The CDR3 DNA follows: TGTGCCAGCAGCAAAGACGAGAGCTACGAGCAGTACTTC. It translates to CASSKDESYEQYF.

CDR3 sequence (DNA): TGTGCCAGTACGGGCGGGGGGGCCATTACGACCGGGGCCAACGTCCTGACTTTC. Translation: CASTGGGAITTGANVLTF. V usage is TRBV19 and J usage is TRBJ2-6; 9 bases match TRBD2. Germline loops: CDR1 LNHDA, CDR2 SQIVND (reference sequence). The J segment lost 4 bases and the V segment lost 7 bases, leaving 14 bases of the junction unmatched. CDR3 length: 18 residues. The variable domain in full, completed from reference TRBV19 and TRBJ2-6, reads DGGITQSPKYLFRKEGQNVTLSCEQNLNHDAMYWYRQDPGQGLRLIYYSQIVNDFQKGDIAEGYSVSREKKESFPLTVTSAQKNPTAFYLCASTGGGAITTGANVLTFGAGSRLTVL.

This clone was seen repeatedly, ten times or more. The chain joins TRBV19 to TRBJ2-2; a weak D match, TRBD2 (6 bases). Between the trimmed V and J ends, which lost 6 bases and 0 bases, there was a span of 14 bases. The germline V gene encodes CDR1 LNHDA and CDR2 SQIVND (reference sequence). This CDR3 contains 16 residues. CDR3 protein: CASRRWGETNTGELFF. The CDR3 DNA is TGTGCCAGTAGACGGTGGGGGGAAACGAACACCGGGGAGCTGTTTTTT.

There are a few counts of this clone. CDR3 sequence (DNA): TGTGCCAGCAGCTTAGCAGGAAGGGGGCGGGATGAAAAACTGTTTTTT. It specifies CASSLAGRGRDEKLFF. J is TRBJ1-4 and V is TRBV7-8, with 7 bases aligning to TRBD1. Trimming at V came to 0 bases and at J to 6 bases, leaving 7 bases not matched to a gene. Germline values: CDR1 SGHVS, CDR2 FQNEAQ. This CDR3 comprises 16 residues. Full variable domain (missing parts from reference TRBV7-8 and TRBJ1-4): GAGVSQSPRYKVAKRGQDVALRCDPISGHVSLFWYQQALGQGPEFLTYFQNEAQLDKSGLPSDRFFAERPEGSVSTLKIQRTQQEDSAVYLCASSLAGRGRDEKLFFGSGTQLSVL.

V and J are TRBV7-3 and TRBJ2-5; D gene uncertain. The CDR3 covers 13 residues. V was clipped by 3 bases and J by 1 base, with 6 bases between them. The germline V gene has CDR1 SGHTA and CDR2 FQGTGA. CDR3 coding DNA: TGTGCCAGCAGCTTGTGGGCCCAAGAGACCCAGTACTTC. Its protein product is CASSLWAQETQYF. Combining the CDR3 with reference TRBV7-3 and TRBJ2-5 gives the whole variable domain GAGVSQTPSNKVTEKGKYVELRCDPISGHTALYWYRQSLGQGPEFLIYFQGTGAADDSGLPNDRFFAVRPEGSVSTLKIQRTERGDSAVYLCASSLWAQETQYFGPGTRLLVL.

This chain uses TRBV27 with TRBJ2-1, with 7 bases aligning to TRBD1. Germline-derived CDR1 and CDR2 are MNHEY and SMNVEV (reference sequence). V trimming: 4 bases; J trimming: 8 bases; junction bases outside the gene matches: 20. This CDR3 spans 18 amino acids. The CDR3 sequence: CASSYGKGAGTRVYEQFF. The CDR3 nucleotides read TGTGCCAGCAGTTACGGGAAGGGGGCAGGTACTAGAGTATATGAGCAGTTCTTC.

J is TRBJ2-5 and V is TRBV27; 7 bases fit TRBD2. J lost 5 bases, V lost 10 bases, and 13 bases had no gene match. This CDR3 comprises 14 residues. The V gene's germline CDR1 is MNHEY and CDR2 SMNVEV (reference sequence). CDR3 amino acids: CATRTSLTGETQYF. The CDR3 DNA follows: TGTGCCACTCGGACTAGTTTGACGGGGGAGACCCAGTACTTC.

V and J are TRBV4-1 and TRBJ1-3, with D unclear. The V gene's germline CDR1 is MGHRA and CDR2 YSYEKL. Trimming pared 4 bases from V and 1 base from J, leaving 11 bases between. CDR3 length equals 15 residues. The CDR3: CASSLRVVSGNTIYF. The CDR3 DNA follows: TGCGCCAGCAGCCTGCGGGTCGTGTCTGGAAACACCATATATTTT.

This chain uses TRBV7-2 with TRBJ1-3; D gene unclear. Looked up from germline, CDR1 is SGHTA and CDR2 is FQGNSA. The ends were cut back, 1 base at V and 3 bases at J, with 10 bases in the middle. This CDR3 region has 15 residues. The CDR3 bases are TGTGCCAGCAGCTTAGTAGCCGGGGTTGGAAACACCATATATTTT. This sequence encodes CASSLVAGVGNTIYF.

The V call is TRBV20-1, the J call TRBJ1-1; no clear D gene. Trimming stripped 3 bases from V and 2 bases from J, with 10 bases between. The CDR3 loop spans 13 amino acids. From germline, CDR1 is DFQATT and CDR2 SNEGSKA (reference sequence). In DNA, the CDR3 is TGCAGTGCTAGTCAAGGAGATAACACTGAAGCTTTCTTT. Translated: CSASQGDNTEAFF.

The chain links TRBV6-1 to TRBJ1-5; D is undetermined. CDR3 size: 16 residues. Trimming took 2 bases from V and 4 from J, leaving 15 bases between them. Germline V lookup: CDR1 MNHNS, CDR2 SASEGT. The CDR3 region is CASSELGGLLNQPQHF. Written as DNA, the CDR3 is TGTGCCAGCAGTGAACTGGGAGGCCTTCTTAATCAGCCCCAGCATTTT.

The chain uses TRBV28 and TRBJ1-1; 7 positions agree with TRBD1. The CDR3 is 14 residues long. V lost 6 bases and J lost 6; bases outside the gene matches: 10. CDR1 and CDR2 from the germline V gene are MDHEN and SYDVKM. The CDR3 DNA sequence: TGTGCCAGCAGGCCGACAGGGTACTTGGCTGAAGCTTTCTTT. Its protein product is CASRPTGYLAEAFF.

The chain employs TRBV7-2 and TRBJ2-3; 9 nucleotides align to TRBD2. The germline gives CDR1 SGHTA, CDR2 FQGNSA. V dropped 4 bases and J dropped 6; count of bases not matched to a gene: 5. The CDR3 is made up of 14 amino acids. DNA for the CDR3: TGTGCCAGCAGCTCTAGCGGGATGGTGGATACGCAGTATTTT. Translating it yields CASSSSGMVDTQYF.

This clone was picked up one time. The chain combines TRBV9 with TRBJ2-7; D is ambiguous. The CDR3 consists of 15 residues. Trimming left V 0 bases short and J 1 base short, with 11 bases between. CDR1 and CDR2 from the germline V gene are SGDLS and YYNGEE. The CDR3, as DNA: TGTGCCAGCAGCGTAGATTGGTCTAGTTCCTACGAGCAGTACTTC. It translates to CASSVDWSSSYEQYF. The whole variable domain, filled in from reference TRBV9 and TRBJ2-7, reads DSGVTQTPKHLITATGQRVTLRCSPRSGDLSVYWYQQSLDQGLQFLIQYYNGEERAKGNILERFSAQQFPDLHSELNLSSLELGDSALYFCASSVDWSSSYEQYFGPGTRLTVT.

V gene TRBV6-5 combines with J gene TRBJ1-2, with D unresolved. Germline V gene lookup returns CDR1 MNHEY and CDR2 SVGAGI. The CDR3 is 16 residues long. Between the trimmed V and J ends, which lost 0 bases and 2 bases, there was a span of 13 bases. CDR3 DNA sequence: TGTGCCAGCAGTTACTCAACCCCGAGGCGCAACTATGGCTACACCTTC. Its translation is CASSYSTPRRNYGYTF.

V is TRBV15 and J is TRBJ2-1; 7 nucleotides align to TRBD1. With 2 bases clipped from V and 0 bases from J, the junction kept 4 bases outside the gene matches. This CDR3 contains 16 residues. Looked up from germline, CDR1 is LNHNV and CDR2 is YYDKDF (reference sequence). The CDR3 sequence is CATSRPGQASYNEQFF. In DNA, the CDR3 is TGTGCCACCAGCAGACCCGGACAGGCCTCCTACAATGAGCAGTTCTTC.

This rearrangement joins TRBV2 to TRBJ2-3; 7 bases line up with TRBD2. This CDR3 has 15 amino acids. Germline trimming cut 6 bases from V and 2 bases from J; bases unmatched to any gene: 8. From germline, CDR1 is SNHLY and CDR2 FYNNEI. The CDR3 DNA sequence: TGTGCCAGCAGGAAGCTAGCGGAATTCACAGATACGCAGTATTTT. Translation gives CASRKLAEFTDTQYF.

This clone was detected only a few times. The genes are TRBV30 and TRBJ1-6; TRBD1 matches at 8 bases. Trimming at V came to 1 base and at J to 9 bases, leaving 2 bases not matched to a gene. CDR1 and CDR2 from the germline V gene are GTSNPN and SVGIG (reference sequence). This CDR3 comprises 13 residues. Written as DNA, the CDR3 is TGTGCCTGGAGTGGAACAGGGGGTTCACCCCTCCACTTT. Translated: CAWSGTGGSPLHF. The full variable domain, completed using reference TRBV30 and TRBJ1-6, is SQTIHQWPATLVQPVGSPLSLECTVEGTSNPNLYWYRQAAGRGLQLLFYSVGIGQISSEVPQNLSASRPQDRQFILSSKKLLLSDSGFYLCAWSGTGGSPLHFGNGTRLTVT.

The V call is TRBV6-5, the J call TRBJ1-6; 8 bases are shared with TRBD1. The germline CDR1 and CDR2 sequences are MNHEY and SVGAGI. The CDR3 sequence is 15 residues long. Trimming took 1 base from V and 10 from J; bases not matched to a gene: 6. The CDR3 coding sequence is TGTGCCAGCAGTTACTTACAGGGGGGAGAATCACCCCTCCACTTT. Translation gives CASSYLQGGESPLHF.

This clone was counted ten times or more. The V gene is TRBV4-2, the J gene TRBJ2-3, with 10 positions matching TRBD1. CDR1 is LGHNA and CDR2 is YNFKEQ in the germline V gene. This CDR3 is 15 amino acids long. Unmatched junction bases numbered 2, after V lost 3 bases and J lost 2 bases. The CDR3 is CASSQGQGHTDTQYF. CDR3 DNA: TGTGCCAGCAGCCAGGGACAGGGGCACACAGATACGCAGTATTTT.

The genes are TRBV7-3 and TRBJ1-2, with 11 bases that match TRBD1. The CDR3 is made up of 14 amino acids. Germline trimming cut 4 bases from V and 6 bases from J; bases unmatched to any gene: 4. The germline V gene encodes CDR1 SGHTA and CDR2 FQGTGA. For the CDR3, the DNA is TGTGCCAGCAGCTCCGGACAGGGGGCTGATGGCTACACCTTC. Its translation is CASSSGQGADGYTF.